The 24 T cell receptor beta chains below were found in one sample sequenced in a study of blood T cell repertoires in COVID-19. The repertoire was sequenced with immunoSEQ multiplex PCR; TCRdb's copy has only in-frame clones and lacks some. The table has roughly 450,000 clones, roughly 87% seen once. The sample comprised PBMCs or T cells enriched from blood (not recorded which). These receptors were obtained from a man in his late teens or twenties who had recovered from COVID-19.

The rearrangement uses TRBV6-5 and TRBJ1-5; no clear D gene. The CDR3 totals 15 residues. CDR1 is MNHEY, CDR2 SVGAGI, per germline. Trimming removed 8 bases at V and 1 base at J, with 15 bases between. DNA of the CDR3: TGTGCCAGCTCGGAAGGAGGGTACAGCAATCAGCCCCAGCATTTT. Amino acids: CASSEGGYSNQPQHF.

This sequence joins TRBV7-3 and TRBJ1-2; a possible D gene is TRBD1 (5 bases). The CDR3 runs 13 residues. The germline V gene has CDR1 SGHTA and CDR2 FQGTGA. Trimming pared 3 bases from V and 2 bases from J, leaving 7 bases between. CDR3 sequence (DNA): TGTGCCAGCAGCTTCGGGGGGAACTATGGCTACACCTTC. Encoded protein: CASSFGGNYGYTF.

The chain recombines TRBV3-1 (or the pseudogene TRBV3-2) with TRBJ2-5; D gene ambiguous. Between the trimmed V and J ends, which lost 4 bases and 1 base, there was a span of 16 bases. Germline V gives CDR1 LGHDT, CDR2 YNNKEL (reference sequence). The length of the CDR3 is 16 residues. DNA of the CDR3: TGTGCCAGCAGCCGACCTAGGAGTGCCTTCCAAGAGACCCAGTACTTC. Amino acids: CASSRPRSAFQETQYF.

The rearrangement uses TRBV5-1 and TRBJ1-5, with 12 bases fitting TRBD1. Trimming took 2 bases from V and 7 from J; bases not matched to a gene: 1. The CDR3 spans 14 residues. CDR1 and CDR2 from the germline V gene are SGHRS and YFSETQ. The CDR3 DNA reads TGCGCCAGCAGCTTCGGGACAGGGGGCCAGCCCCAGCATTTT. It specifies CASSFGTGGQPQHF.

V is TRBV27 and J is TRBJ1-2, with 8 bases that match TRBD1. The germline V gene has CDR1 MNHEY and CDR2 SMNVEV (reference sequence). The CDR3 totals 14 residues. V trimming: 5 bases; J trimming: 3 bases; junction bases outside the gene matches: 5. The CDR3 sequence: CASSRTGSHYGYTF. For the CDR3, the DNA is TGTGCCAGCAGTAGGACAGGGAGCCACTATGGCTACACCTTC.

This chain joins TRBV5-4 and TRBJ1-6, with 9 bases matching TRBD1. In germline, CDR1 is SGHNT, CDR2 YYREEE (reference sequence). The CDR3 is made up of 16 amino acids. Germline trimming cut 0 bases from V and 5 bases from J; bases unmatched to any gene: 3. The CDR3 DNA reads TGTGCCAGCAGCTTGGATGGGACAGGGAATAATTCACCCCTCCACTTT. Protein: CASSLDGTGNNSPLHF.

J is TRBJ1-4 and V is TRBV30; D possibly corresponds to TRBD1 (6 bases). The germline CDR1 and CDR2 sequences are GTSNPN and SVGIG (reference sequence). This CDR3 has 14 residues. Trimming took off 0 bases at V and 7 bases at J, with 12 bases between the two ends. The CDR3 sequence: CAWSVGDTVEKLFF. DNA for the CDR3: TGTGCCTGGAGTGTCGGGGACACCGTTGAAAAACTGTTTTTT. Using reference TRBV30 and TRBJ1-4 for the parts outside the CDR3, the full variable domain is SQTIHQWPATLVQPVGSPLSLECTVEGTSNPNLYWYRQAAGRGLQLLFYSVGIGQISSEVPQNLSASRPQDRQFILSSKKLLLSDSGFYLCAWSVGDTVEKLFFGSGTQLSVL.

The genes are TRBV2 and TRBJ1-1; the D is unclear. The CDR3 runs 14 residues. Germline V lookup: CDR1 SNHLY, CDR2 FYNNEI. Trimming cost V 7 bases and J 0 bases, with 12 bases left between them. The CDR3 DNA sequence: TGTGCCAGCAAGGTCCAAACTATGAACACTGAAGCTTTCTTT. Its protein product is CASKVQTMNTEAFF.

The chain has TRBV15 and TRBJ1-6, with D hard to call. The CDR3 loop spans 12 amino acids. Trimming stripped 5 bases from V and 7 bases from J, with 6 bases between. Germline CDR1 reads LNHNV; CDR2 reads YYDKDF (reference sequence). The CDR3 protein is CATSPFNSPLHF. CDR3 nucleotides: TGTGCCACCAGCCCGTTCAATTCACCCCTCCACTTT.

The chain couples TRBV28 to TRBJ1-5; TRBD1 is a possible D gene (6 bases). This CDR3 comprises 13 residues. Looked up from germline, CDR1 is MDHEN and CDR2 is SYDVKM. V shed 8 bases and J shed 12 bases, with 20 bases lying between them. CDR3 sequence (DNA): TGTGCCAGCTCCTACAGGGCCCCCCAGGGCCAGCATTTT. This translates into CASSYRAPQGQHF.

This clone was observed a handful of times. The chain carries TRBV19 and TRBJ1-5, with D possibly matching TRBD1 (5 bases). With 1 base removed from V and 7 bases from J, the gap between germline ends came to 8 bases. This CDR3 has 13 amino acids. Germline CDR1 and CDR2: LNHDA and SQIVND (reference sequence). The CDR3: CASSIATAQPQHF. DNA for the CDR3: TGTGCCAGTAGTATAGCGACAGCCCAGCCCCAGCATTTT.

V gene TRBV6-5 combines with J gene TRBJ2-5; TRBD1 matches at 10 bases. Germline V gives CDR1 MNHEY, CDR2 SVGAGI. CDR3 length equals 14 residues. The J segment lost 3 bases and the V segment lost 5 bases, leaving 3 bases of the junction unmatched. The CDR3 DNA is TGTGCCAGCAGTCTGACAGGGGGCAAAGAGACCCAGTACTTC. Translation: CASSLTGGKETQYF.

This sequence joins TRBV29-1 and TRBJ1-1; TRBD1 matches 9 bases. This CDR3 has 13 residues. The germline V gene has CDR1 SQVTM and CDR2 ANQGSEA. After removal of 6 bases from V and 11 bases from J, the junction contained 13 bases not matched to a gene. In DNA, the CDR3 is TGCAGCGTCCTTGGACAGGGGCCGTTGAAGGCTTTCTTT. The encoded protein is CSVLGQGPLKAFF.

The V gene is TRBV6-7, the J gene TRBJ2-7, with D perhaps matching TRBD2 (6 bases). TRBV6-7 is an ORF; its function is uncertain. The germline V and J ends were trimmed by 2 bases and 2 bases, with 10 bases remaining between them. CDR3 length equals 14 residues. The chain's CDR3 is CASSYPGLPYEQYF. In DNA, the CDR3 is TGTGCCAGCAGTTACCCGGGACTTCCCTACGAGCAGTACTTC.

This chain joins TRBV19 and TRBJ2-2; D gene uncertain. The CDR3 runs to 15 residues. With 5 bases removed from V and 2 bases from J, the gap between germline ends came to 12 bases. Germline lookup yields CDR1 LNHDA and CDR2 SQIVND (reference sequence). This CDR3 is CASSQQELNTGELFF. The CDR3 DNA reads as TGTGCCAGTAGTCAGCAGGAATTAAACACCGGGGAGCTGTTTTTT.

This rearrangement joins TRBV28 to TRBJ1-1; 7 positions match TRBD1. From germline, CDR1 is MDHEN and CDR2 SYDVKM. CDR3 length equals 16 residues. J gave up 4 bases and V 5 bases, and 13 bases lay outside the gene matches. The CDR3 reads CASSQPPGQRLTEAFF. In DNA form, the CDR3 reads TGTGCCAGCAGTCAACCACCGGGACAGAGGCTCACTGAAGCTTTCTTT.

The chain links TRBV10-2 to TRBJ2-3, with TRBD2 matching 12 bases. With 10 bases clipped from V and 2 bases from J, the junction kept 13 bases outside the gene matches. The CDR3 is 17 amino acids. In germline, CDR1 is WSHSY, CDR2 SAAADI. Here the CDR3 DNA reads TGCGCCATCAATCCTGGTGCTAGCGGGAGGGTCACAGATACGCAGTATTTT. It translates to CAINPGASGRVTDTQYF.

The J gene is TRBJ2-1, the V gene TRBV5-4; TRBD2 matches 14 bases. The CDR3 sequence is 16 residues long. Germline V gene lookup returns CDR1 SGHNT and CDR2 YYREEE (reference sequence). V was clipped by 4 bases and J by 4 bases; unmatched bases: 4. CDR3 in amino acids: CASSPGTSGSYNEQFF. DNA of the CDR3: TGTGCCAGCAGCCCTGGGACTAGCGGGAGTTACAATGAGCAGTTCTTC.

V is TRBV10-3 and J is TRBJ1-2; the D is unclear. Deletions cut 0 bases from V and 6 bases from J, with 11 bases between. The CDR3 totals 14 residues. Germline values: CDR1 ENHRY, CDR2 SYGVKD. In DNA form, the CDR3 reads TGTGCCATCAGTGAGTCTAGCGGACTGGATGGCTACACCTTC. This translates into CAISESSGLDGYTF.

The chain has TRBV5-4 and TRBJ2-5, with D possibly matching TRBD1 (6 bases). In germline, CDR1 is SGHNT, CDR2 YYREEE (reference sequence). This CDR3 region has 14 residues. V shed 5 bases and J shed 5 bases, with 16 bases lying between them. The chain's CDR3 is CASSPEQGWETQYF. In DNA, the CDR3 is TGTGCCAGCAGTCCCGAACAGGGATGGGAGACCCAGTACTTC.

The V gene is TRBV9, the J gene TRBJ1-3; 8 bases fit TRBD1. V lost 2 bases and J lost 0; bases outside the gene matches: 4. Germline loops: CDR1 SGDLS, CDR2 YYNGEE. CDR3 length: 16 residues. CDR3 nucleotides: TGTGCCAGCAGCGTCGGACAGGGCCTCTCTGGAAACACCATATATTTT. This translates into CASSVGQGLSGNTIYF.

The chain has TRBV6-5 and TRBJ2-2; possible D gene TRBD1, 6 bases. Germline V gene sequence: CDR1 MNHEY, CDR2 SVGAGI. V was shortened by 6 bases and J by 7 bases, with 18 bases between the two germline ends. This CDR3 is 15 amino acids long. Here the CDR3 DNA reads TGTGCCAGCAGGAACAGGGTCGTGGGTCACGGGGAGCTGTTTTTT. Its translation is CASRNRVVGHGELFF.

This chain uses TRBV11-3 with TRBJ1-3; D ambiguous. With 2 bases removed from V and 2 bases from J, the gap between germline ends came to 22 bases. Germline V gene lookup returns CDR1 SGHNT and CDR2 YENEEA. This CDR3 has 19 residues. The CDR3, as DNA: TGTGCCAGCAGCTTATATGGGAGACACTCGAAAACGGCTGGAAACACCATATATTTT. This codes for CASSLYGRHSKTAGNTIYF.

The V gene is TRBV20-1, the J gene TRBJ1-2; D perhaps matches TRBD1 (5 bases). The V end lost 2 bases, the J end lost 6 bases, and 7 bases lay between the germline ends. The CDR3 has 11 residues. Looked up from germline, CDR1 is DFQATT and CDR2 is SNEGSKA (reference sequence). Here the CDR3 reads CSARQGNGYTF. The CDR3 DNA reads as TGCAGTGCTAGACAGGGCAATGGCTACACCTTC.